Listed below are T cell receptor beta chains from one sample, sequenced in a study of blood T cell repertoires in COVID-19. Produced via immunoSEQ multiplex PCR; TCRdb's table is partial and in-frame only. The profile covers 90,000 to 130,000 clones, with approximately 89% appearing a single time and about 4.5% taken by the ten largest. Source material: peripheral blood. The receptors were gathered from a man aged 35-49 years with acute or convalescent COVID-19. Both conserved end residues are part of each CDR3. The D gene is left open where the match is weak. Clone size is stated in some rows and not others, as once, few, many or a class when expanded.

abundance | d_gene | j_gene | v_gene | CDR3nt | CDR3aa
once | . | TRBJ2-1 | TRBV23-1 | TGCGCCAGCAGCGTTAGGGGCTCCTACAATGAGCAGTTCTTC | CASSVRGSYNEQFF
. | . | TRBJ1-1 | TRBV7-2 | TGTGCCAGCAGCCAGACTGACACTGAAGCTTTCTTT | CASSQTDTEAFF
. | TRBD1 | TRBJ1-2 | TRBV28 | TGTGCCAGCAGTTTGGGACAGAGCTATGGCTACACCTTC | CASSLGQSYGYTF
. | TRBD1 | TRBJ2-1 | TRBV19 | TGTGCCAGTAAGGGGACAGGGCAGGACAATGAGCAGTTCTTC | CASKGTGQDNEQFF
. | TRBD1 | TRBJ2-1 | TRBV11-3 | TGTGCCAGCAGCCGAGAGACAGGGGGCGGTGGGGATGAGCAGTTCTTC | CASSRETGGGGDEQFF
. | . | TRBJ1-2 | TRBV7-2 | TGTGCCAGCAGCCCTTGGGACATGTATGGCTACACCTTC | CASSPWDMYGYTF
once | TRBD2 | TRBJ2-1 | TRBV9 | TGTGCCAGCAGCGTACTAGCGGGGGACAATGAGCAGTTCTTC | CASSVLAGDNEQFF
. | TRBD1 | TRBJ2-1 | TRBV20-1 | TGCAGTGCTAGTTCGGACAGGGACTACAATGAGCAGTTCTTC | CSASSDRDYNEQFF
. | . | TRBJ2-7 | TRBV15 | TGTGCCACCAGTCTGATGGGAGGAGTCTACGAGCAGTACTTC | CATSLMGGVYEQYF
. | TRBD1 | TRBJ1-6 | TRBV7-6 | TGTGCCAGCAGCTTAGTCCCGGACAGGGCGATTTCACCCCTCCACTTT | CASSLVPDRAISPLHF
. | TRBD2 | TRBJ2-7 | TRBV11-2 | TGTGCCAGCAGCCAAACTAGCGGGAGGTTGAGGGAGCAGTACTTC | CASSQTSGRLREQYF
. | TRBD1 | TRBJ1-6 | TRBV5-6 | TGTGCCAGCAGCCGTGGGACAGGGGATTCACCCCTCCACTTT | CASSRGTGDSPLHF
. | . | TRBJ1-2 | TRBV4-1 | TGCGCCAGCAGCCCAACAGGGTTAGGCGGCTACACCTTC | CASSPTGLGGYTF
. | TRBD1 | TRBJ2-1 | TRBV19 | TGTGCCAGTAGTCCGCGGACAGGGGGGATCTACAATGAGCAGTTCTTC | CASSPRTGGIYNEQFF
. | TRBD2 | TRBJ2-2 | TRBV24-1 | TGTGCCACCGGACTAGCGGGGCCGGGGGGGACCGGGGAGCTGTTTTTT | CATGLAGPGGTGELFF
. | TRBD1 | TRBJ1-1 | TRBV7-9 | TGTGCCAGCAGCTTAGGGGACAGGGGACCTGAAGCTTTCTTT | CASSLGDRGPEAFF
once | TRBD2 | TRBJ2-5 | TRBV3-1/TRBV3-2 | TGTGCCAGCAGCCAAGGGGCGGGAGGGCGAGAGACCCAGTACTTC | CASSQGAGGRETQYF
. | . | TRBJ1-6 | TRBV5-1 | TGCGCCAGCAGCTTGACGCAGGGATCACCCCTCCACTTT | CASSLTQGSPLHF
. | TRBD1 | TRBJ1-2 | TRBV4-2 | TGTGCCAGCAGCCAACCTGGACAGGGCGTCGATGGCTACACCTTC | CASSQPGQGVDGYTF
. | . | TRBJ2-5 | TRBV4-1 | TGCGCCAGCAGCCAAGCCCCCGTCGGGAGCCGGAAGACCCAGTACTTC | CASSQAPVGSRKTQYF
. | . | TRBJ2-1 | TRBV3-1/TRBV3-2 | TGTGCCAGCAGCCCGACAGCTTACCCGAGCTCCTACAATGAGCAGTTCTTC | CASSPTAYPSSYNEQFF
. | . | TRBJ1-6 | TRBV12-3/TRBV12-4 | TGTGCCAGCAGTTTGGGAGGATTATCACCCCTCCACTTT | CASSLGGLSPLHF
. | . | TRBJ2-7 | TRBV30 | TGTGCCTGGAGAGATAGTGTCGAGCAGTACTTC | CAWRDSVEQYF
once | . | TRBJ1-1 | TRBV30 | TGTGCCTGGAGTCCGGGGAAGGGGAACACTGAAGCTTTCTTT | CAWSPGKGNTEAFF
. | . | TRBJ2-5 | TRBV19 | TGTGCCAGTAGTTTGAGAGGGAGTCTTTCAGAGACCCAGTACTTC | CASSLRGSLSETQYF
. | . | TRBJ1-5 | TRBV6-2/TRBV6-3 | TGTGCCAGCAGGTACGGCGGGAGCAATCAGCCCCAGCATTTT | CASRYGGSNQPQHF
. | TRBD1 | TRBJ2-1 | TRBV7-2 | TGTGCCAGCAGCTTAGTCGGGACAGGGGGCTACAATGAGCAGTTCTTC | CASSLVGTGGYNEQFF
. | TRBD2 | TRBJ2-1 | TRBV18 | TGTGCCAGCTCACCGGGGGGACTAGTCGGGTACAATGAGCAGTTCTTC | CASSPGGLVGYNEQFF
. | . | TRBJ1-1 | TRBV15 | TGTGCCACCCAATCGGTAGCCACTGAAGCTTTCTTT | CATQSVATEAFF
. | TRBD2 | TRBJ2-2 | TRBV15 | TGTGCCACCAGCAGTGAGGGACTAGCGGGGGGTCGGGCCGGGGAGCTGTTTTTT | CATSSEGLAGGRAGELFF
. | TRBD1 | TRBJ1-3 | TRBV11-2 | TGTGCCAGCAGCTTACTCGGGACAGGTGGAAACACCATATATTTT | CASSLLGTGGNTIYF
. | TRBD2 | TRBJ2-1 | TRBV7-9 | TGTGCCAGCACTCGACTAGCGGAGTACAATGAGCAGTTCTTC | CASTRLAEYNEQFF
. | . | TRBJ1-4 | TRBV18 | TGTGCCAGCTCACCAGGAGATGGAGAAGAAAAACTGTTTTTT | CASSPGDGEEKLFF
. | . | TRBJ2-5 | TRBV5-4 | TGTGCCAGCAGCTTGAACCGGGATCCCCAAGAGACCCAGTACTTC | CASSLNRDPQETQYF
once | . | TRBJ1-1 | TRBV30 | TGTGCCTGGAGCGCGGGAGGTGAAGCTTTCTTT | CAWSAGGEAFF
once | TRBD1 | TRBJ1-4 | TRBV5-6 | TGTGCCAGCAGCTCCGGGACAGGGTTGAAACTGTTTTTT | CASSSGTGLKLFF
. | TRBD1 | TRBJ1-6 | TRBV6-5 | TGTGCCAGCACCCAACTCACAGGGGGGAATTCACCCCTCCACTTT | CASTQLTGGNSPLHF
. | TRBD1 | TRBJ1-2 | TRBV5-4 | TGTGCCAGCAGCTTGGGAAGACAGGGCCAATCTGGCTACACCTTC | CASSLGRQGQSGYTF
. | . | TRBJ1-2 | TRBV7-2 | TGTGCCAGCAGCTTATCATTCGGCGGGGGGCTAACCGGGTATGGCTACACCTTC | CASSLSFGGGLTGYGYTF
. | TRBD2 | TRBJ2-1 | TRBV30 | TGTGCCTGGGGGCCCTCAGCGGGGTACAATGAGCAGTTCTTC | CAWGPSAGYNEQFF
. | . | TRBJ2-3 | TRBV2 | TGTGCCAGCATGGGGGCCCGCACAGATACGCAGTATTTT | CASMGARTDTQYF
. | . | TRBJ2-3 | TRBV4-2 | TGTGCCAGCAGCCAACAACCGGGGGGCACAGATACGCAGTATTTT | CASSQQPGGTDTQYF
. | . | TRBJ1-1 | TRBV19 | TGTGCCAGTAGTATTTTGACGGGGGGCGGGAACACTGAAGCTTTCTTT | CASSILTGGGNTEAFF
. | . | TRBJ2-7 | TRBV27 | TGTGCCAGCAGTTTATCCGACAGTAGTTCCTACGAGCAGTACTTC | CASSLSDSSSYEQYF
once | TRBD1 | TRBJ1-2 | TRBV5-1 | TGCGCCAGCAGCCGGGACAGCCAAACTAACTATGGCTACACCTTC | CASSRDSQTNYGYTF
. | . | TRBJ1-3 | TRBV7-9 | TGTGCCAGCAGCTCCCCCCAGACACTTGGAAACACCATATATTTT | CASSSPQTLGNTIYF
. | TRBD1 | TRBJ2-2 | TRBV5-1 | TGCGCCAGCAGCTTGGATAGGGGGCTCTACACCGGGGAGCTGTTTTTT | CASSLDRGLYTGELFF
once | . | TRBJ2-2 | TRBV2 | TGTGCCAGCACCTTAGACAGCACCGGGGAGCTGTTTTTT | CASTLDSTGELFF
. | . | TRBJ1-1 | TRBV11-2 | TGTGCCAGCAGTCCGGACACTAACACTGAAGCTTTCTTT | CASSPDTNTEAFF
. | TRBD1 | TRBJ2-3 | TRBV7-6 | TGTGCCAGCAGACAATCTTTACAGGGGGCAGATACGCAGTATTTT | CASRQSLQGADTQYF
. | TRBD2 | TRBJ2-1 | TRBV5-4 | TGTGCCAGCAAGCGGGAGTCCTCCTACAATGAGCAGTTCTTC | CASKRESSYNEQFF